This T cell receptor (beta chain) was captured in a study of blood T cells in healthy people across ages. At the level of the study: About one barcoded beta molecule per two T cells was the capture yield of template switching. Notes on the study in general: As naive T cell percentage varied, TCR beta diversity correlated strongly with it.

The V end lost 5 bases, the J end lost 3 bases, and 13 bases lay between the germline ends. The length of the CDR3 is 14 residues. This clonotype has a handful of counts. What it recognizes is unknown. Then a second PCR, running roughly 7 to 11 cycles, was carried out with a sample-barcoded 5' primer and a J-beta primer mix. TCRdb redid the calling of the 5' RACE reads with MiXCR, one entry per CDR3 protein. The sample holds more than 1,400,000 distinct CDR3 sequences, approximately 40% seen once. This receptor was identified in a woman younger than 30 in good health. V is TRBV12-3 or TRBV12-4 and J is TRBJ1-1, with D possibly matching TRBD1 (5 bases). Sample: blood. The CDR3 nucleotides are TGTGCCAGCAGTCCCAGACAGTACCACACTGAAGCTTTCTTT. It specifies CASSPRQYHTEAFF.